The 24 T cell receptor beta chains below were found in one sample sequenced in a study of blood T cells in healthy people across ages. Then a second PCR, running roughly 7 to 11 cycles, was carried out with a sample-barcoded 5' primer and a J-beta primer mix. TCRdb analysed the 5' RACE reads with MiXCR anew, one entry per CDR3 protein. The sample shows about 1.5 million distinct CDR3 sequences, 35% to 45% of them seen only once. The specimen sequenced was blood. All receptors come from a woman aged 18 to 35 in good health.

The gene calls are TRBV29-1 and TRBJ2-7, with 11 bases identical to TRBD2. The length of the CDR3 is 13 residues. V was clipped by 6 bases and J by 7 bases; unmatched bases: 8. CDR1 is SQVTM and CDR2 is ANQGSEA in the germline V gene. The CDR3 DNA reads as TGCAGCGTCGGACTAGCGGGCGTTGGGGAGCAGTACTTC. Translation gives CSVGLAGVGEQYF.

This clonotype has just a few counts. The chain couples TRBV20-1 to TRBJ2-3; a weak D match, TRBD2 (5 bases). The germline gives CDR1 DFQATT, CDR2 SNEGSKA (reference sequence). The length of the CDR3 is 13 residues. V lost 3 bases and J lost 5, with 12 bases in between. The DNA of the CDR3 is TGCAGTGCTAGGCGGGCGAATGGAGATACGCAGTATTTT. Residues: CSARRANGDTQYF.

As regards this clonotype: A read error may account for a junction end that differs from germline. The chain employs TRBV7-2 and TRBJ2-1; D uncertain. CDR3 length equals 11 residues. The germline gives CDR1 SGHTA, CDR2 FQGNSA. In DNA, the CDR3 is TGTGCCAGAAGCTTGTATAATGAGCAGTTCTTC. It yields the protein CARSLYNEQFF.

This chain joins TRBV29-1 and TRBJ1-3; tentative D call: TRBD1 (6 bases). The CDR3 has 16 amino acids. V lost 6 bases to trimming and J lost 2 bases, with 20 bases between them. CDR1 is SQVTM, CDR2 ANQGSEA, per germline. The chain's CDR3 is CSVQQGMSGPGNTIYF. As DNA, the CDR3 is TGCAGCGTACAGCAGGGGATGAGTGGGCCTGGAAACACCATATATTTT.

This clonotype showed up just a few times. The rearrangement links TRBV6-5 to TRBJ2-3; tentative D call: TRBD1 (5 bases). The CDR3 totals 15 residues. With 5 bases removed from V and 4 bases from J, the gap between germline ends came to 16 bases. CDR1 is MNHEY, CDR2 SVGAGI, per germline. Here the CDR3 reads CASSETWGGADTQYF. CDR3 bases: TGTGCCAGCAGTGAAACCTGGGGCGGAGCAGATACGCAGTATTTT.

The chain recombines TRBV10-3 with TRBJ2-5; TRBD2 matches at 10 bases. J was trimmed by 11 bases and V by 6 bases; bases with no gene match: 21. Germline lookup yields CDR1 ENHRY and CDR2 SYGVKD. The CDR3 contains 17 residues. CDR3 in amino acids: CAISDTPAGGLGDEQYF. The DNA of the CDR3 is TGTGCCATCAGCGATACGCCAGCGGGGGGGCTCGGAGATGAGCAGTACTTC.

The rearrangement links TRBV21-1 to TRBJ2-5; TRBD1 is taken as the D call from the table, unchecked against the DNA. TRBV21-1 is an annotated pseudogene. There are 15 residues in the CDR3. CDR3 coding DNA: TGTGCCAGCAGCAAACGGGGCGAGATCCAAGAGACCCAGTACTTC. Translated, it gives CASSKRGEIQETQYF.

The chain joins TRBV25-1 to TRBJ2-1, with no clear D. The J call may be wrong; the DNA end is better matched by TRBJ2-7. The CDR3 length is 16 residues. The germline V gene has CDR1 MGHDK and CDR2 SYGVNS. The CDR3 region is CASSEGGRFSYNEQYF. CDR3 coding DNA: TGTGCCAGCAGTGAAGGCGGACGGTTCTCCTACAATGAGCAGTACTTC.

For this clonotype: A much larger clone is a single base away; this may be a read error. The chain links TRBV6-1 to TRBJ2-5; D might be TRBD1 (5 bases). The V end was cut by 3 bases, the J end by 4 bases, with 24 bases between. The CDR3 spans 18 residues. The germline V gene encodes CDR1 MNHNS and CDR2 SASEGT. CDR3 sequence (DNA): TGTGCCAGCAGTGATTCCCCTGCAGGGCGACCCGGATTAGAGACCCAGTACTTC. Translating it yields CASSDSPAGRPGLETQYF.

The chain couples TRBV28 to TRBJ2-7, with no clear D. The CDR3 is 12 residues long. Germline V gene sequence: CDR1 MDHEN, CDR2 SYDVKM. V was shortened by 7 bases and J by 3 bases, with 10 bases between the two germline ends. CDR3 protein: CASTVSFYEQYF. In DNA, the CDR3 is TGTGCCAGCACCGTCTCTTTCTACGAGCAGTACTTC.

In this sample, this clonotype turned up a few times. The chain couples TRBV6-5 to TRBJ2-5; no definite D call. Germline V gene lookup returns CDR1 MNHEY and CDR2 SVGAGI. The CDR3 loop spans 17 amino acids. V was shortened by 4 bases and J by 2 bases, with 20 bases between the two germline ends. The CDR3 is CASSSNLDGDLQETQYF. DNA for the CDR3: TGTGCCAGCAGTTCCAACCTGGACGGAGACCTACAAGAGACCCAGTACTTC.

This clonotype has at least ten counts. The J gene is TRBJ2-7, the V gene TRBV29-1; D is uncertain. Per germline, CDR1 SQVTM and CDR2 ANQGSEA. Trimming took off 0 bases at V and 3 bases at J, with 12 bases between the two ends. The CDR3 extends over 14 amino acids. The CDR3, as DNA: TGCAGCGTTGAAGAAGGCTCAGGTTACTACGAGCAGTACTTC. This codes for CSVEEGSGYYEQYF.

This clonotype was counted only a few times. The chain combines TRBV7-9 with TRBJ2-7; 7 bases are a match to TRBD1. CDR3 size: 15 residues. V gave up 4 bases and J gave up 6 bases; unmatched junction bases: 12. In germline, CDR1 is SEHNR, CDR2 FQNEAQ (reference sequence). The CDR3 nucleotides read TGTGCCAGCAGCTCACGGGACAGAAGGGATAGCGAGCAGTACTTC. Translating it yields CASSSRDRRDSEQYF.

This chain links TRBV12-3 or TRBV12-4 with TRBJ2-7; TRBD1 might be the D (6 bases). V gave up 4 bases and J gave up 7 bases, with 14 bases separating them. The CDR3 extends over 13 amino acids. The CDR3 loop reads CASSYGGPGEQYF. CDR3 DNA sequence: TGTGCCAGCAGTTATGGGGGCCCGGGGGAGCAGTACTTC.

The rearrangement joins TRBV7-2 to TRBJ2-1, with D hard to call. CDR3 size: 14 residues. V gave up 3 bases and J gave up 4 bases, with 10 bases separating them. The V gene's germline CDR1 is SGHTA and CDR2 FQGNSA. CDR3 nucleotides: TGTGCCAGCAGCTTGAGAGACGTATACAATGAGCAGTTCTTC. This sequence encodes CASSLRDVYNEQFF.

This rearrangement joins TRBV20-1 to TRBJ1-2; D is possibly TRBD1 (5 bases). The CDR3 is 13 amino acids. Trimming took 0 bases from V and 4 from J, leaving 9 bases between them. Germline CDR1 and CDR2: DFQATT and SNEGSKA (reference sequence). In DNA form, the CDR3 reads TGCAGTGCTAGAGATAACGGGGCCTATGGCTACACCTTC. This gives the protein CSARDNGAYGYTF.

This chain connects TRBV3-1 to TRBJ2-2, with 9 bases matching TRBD1. The ends lost 0 bases at V and 1 base at J; junction bases unmatched: 3. Germline V gene data show CDR1 as LGHDT and CDR2 as YNNKEL (reference sequence). This CDR3 is built from 17 residues. The CDR3 nucleotides read TGTGCCAGCAGCCAAGAGGGGGACAGGGAGAACACCGGGGAGCTGTTTTTT. It yields the protein CASSQEGDRENTGELFF. Full variable domain (rest looked up from reference TRBV3-1 and TRBJ2-2): DTAVSQTPKYLVTQMGNDKSIKCEQNLGHDTMYWYKQDSKKFLKIMFSYNNKELIINETVPNRFSPKSPDKAHLNLHINSLELGDSAVYFCASSQEGDRENTGELFFGEGSRLTVL.

The chain has TRBV4-1 and TRBJ1-1; D uncertain. CDR1 and CDR2 from the germline V gene are MGHRA and YSYEKL. Deletions cut 3 bases from V and 8 bases from J, with 13 bases between. The CDR3 loop spans 13 amino acids. The CDR3 sequence is CASSHPRMGEAFF. CDR3 bases: TGCGCCAGCAGCCACCCGCGGATGGGGGAAGCTTTCTTT.

V usage is TRBV30 and J usage is TRBJ2-3, with TRBD2 identical over 8 bases. CDR3 size: 15 residues. V lost 0 bases and J lost 4; bases outside the gene matches: 6. Germline assignment: CDR1 GTSNPN and CDR2 SVGIG (reference sequence). CDR3 sequence (DNA): TGTGCCTGGAGTGTACCGGGAGGGCTCGCAGATACGCAGTATTTT. Residues: CAWSVPGGLADTQYF. Variable domain in full (rest from reference TRBV30 and TRBJ2-3): SQTIHQWPATLVQPVGSPLSLECTVEGTSNPNLYWYRQAAGRGLQLLFYSVGIGQISSEVPQNLSASRPQDRQFILSSKKLLLSDSGFYLCAWSVPGGLADTQYFGPGTRLTVL.

CDR3 loop: CASPGLAVYNEQFF. The CDR3 DNA sequence: TGTGCCAGCCCGGGACTAGCGGTTTACAATGAGCAGTTCTTC. The gene calls are TRBV6-1 and TRBJ2-1; 11 nucleotides match TRBD2. Germline V gene sequence: CDR1 MNHNS, CDR2 SASEGT. CDR3 length: 14 amino acids. V trimming: 8 bases; J trimming: 4 bases; junction bases outside the gene matches: 4.

This clonotype was detected a few times. The chain employs TRBV21-1 and TRBJ2-7; TRBD1, the table's D call, lacks a check against the DNA. TRBV21-1 is a listed pseudogene. The CDR3 covers 16 residues. In DNA form, the CDR3 reads TGTGCCAGCAGCAAAGGGAAGGGACAGGGGATTTACGAGCAGTACTTC. Its protein is CASSKGKGQGIYEQYF.

This clonotype was found a few times. The chain recombines TRBV11-1 with TRBJ2-7; 9 positions match TRBD2. V lost 5 bases, J lost 4 bases, and 12 bases stayed unmatched. The CDR3 loop spans 16 amino acids. Germline CDR1 is SGHAT and CDR2 is FQDESV (reference sequence). This CDR3 reads CASSHPSLAGVYEQYF. The CDR3 DNA reads TGTGCCAGCAGCCATCCCAGTTTAGCGGGAGTTTACGAGCAGTACTTC.

This clonotype was picked up a small number of times. V usage is TRBV10-2 and J usage is TRBJ1-2; no definite D call. The V gene lost 2 bases and the J gene lost 4 bases, with 11 bases spanning the gap. Germline CDR1 WSHSY, CDR2 SAAADI. The CDR3 has 14 residues. The CDR3 loop reads CASSEPTVVYGYTF. In DNA form, the CDR3 reads TGCGCCAGCAGTGAGCCTACGGTGGTCTATGGCTACACCTTC.

The table lists this clonotype with a few counts. The CDR3 sequence is CASRGDSTVMEQYF. Here the CDR3 DNA reads TGTGCCAGCAGAGGGGACAGTACCGTTATGGAGCAGTACTTC. The chain uses TRBV7-9 and TRBJ2-7; 7 bases align to TRBD1. The V gene end was trimmed by 6 bases and the J gene end by 7 bases; junction bases not matched to a gene: 12. This CDR3 contains 14 residues. Germline V gene sequence: CDR1 SEHNR, CDR2 FQNEAQ (reference sequence).